This T cell receptor (beta chain) was retrieved from a study of post-analysis software for immune sequencing data (dated by TCRdb to 2013 to 2016). About the full investigation: Recorded disease courses included relapsing-remitting, secondary progressive and progressive-relapsing multiple sclerosis, with some patients lacking subtype annotation. Patient repertoires were compared against roughly 12 previously published healthy control repertoires from donors aged 6 to 25 years. A subset of samples was prepared in parallel using single-end sample barcoding, then pooled and co-amplified after Illumina adapter ligation. General findings and caveats noted by the study authors: Significantly lower normalized Chao1 diversity was found in multiple sclerosis patients than in controls, suggesting substantial peripheral T-cell clonal expansion. Direct clustering with F measure showed strong co-clustering of samples prepared in the same batch, prompting a batch-effect correction. The control group was slightly older than the multiple sclerosis patient group. Patients showed significantly higher frequencies than controls for about 5 TRBV segments, among them TRBV5-6, TRBV5-1 and TRBV20-1.

Libraries were constructed by PCR. The sequencer listed for this sample is Illumina HiSeq 2500. To reduce PCR and sequencing biases, unique molecular identifiers were incorporated into the TCR beta cDNA libraries. Roughly 0.5 million cDNA molecules were obtained per 1 to 10 million input T cells, so each molecule approximated one T cell. The same protocol used for the earlier healthy control dataset was applied to prepare and sequence the patient libraries. Within a given batch, samples were prepared together, multiplexed and sequenced on the same HiSeq lane. The authors processed their data as follows. MIGEC handled the raw barcoded reads, throwing out single-read molecular identifier groups before consensus assembly and CDR3 extraction. Clonotype tables were post-analysed with VDJtools, and diversity was normalized by down-sampling all datasets to the smallest sample size. In repertoire overlap clustering, CDR3 amino acid sequences, but not nucleotide sequences, were matched to correct batch-related cross-sample contamination. TCRdb trimmed the raw reads at Q25, called clones with MiXCR and kept productive beta chains. When rows share a CDR3 protein, they turn into one entry using the most common DNA and genes. The authors' filters were not applied to this entry. The sample includes fewer than 700,000 distinct CDR3 sequences, with roughly 47% observed a single time. About 1.8% of the sample is taken by the ten largest.

To demonstrate the VDJtools post-analysis software, TCR beta repertoires were profiled from the peripheral blood of over ten young patients with multiple sclerosis. The patients with multiple sclerosis were children and adolescents between about 6 and 17 years of age. About this clonotype: Which antigen it targets is not known. No base quality information exists; no much larger clone differs at one position.

The CDR3 numbers 13 residues from cysteine through phenylalanine. The CDR3 DNA has 39 bases and is translated from base 1. V gives up 0 bases and J gives up 5 bases, and the segment between their germline ends measures 6 bases. CDR1 and CDR2 were assigned from the germline V gene (reference sequence) as MNHNY and SVGAGI. The sample comprised blood. The source of this sequence is a girl aged 10 to 17 with multiple sclerosis. The V gene is TRBV6-6 and the J gene is TRBJ2-3; too little of a D gene remains to name it. The CDR3 has the sequence CASSYSRVDTQYF. The sequence in DNA is TGTGCCAGCAGTTACTCTAGGGTAGATACGCAGTATTTT.